These 25 T cell receptor beta chains were sequenced from one sample in a study of control samples from healthy donors and cancer patients. Clones were sequenced by immunoSEQ multiplex PCR, and TCRdb holds only the in-frame ones, with some missing. The sample has tens of thousands of clones; over 70% are singletons. Input material: PBMCs. Source of these receptors: a woman in her sixties or seventies with lung cancer.

This rearrangement joins TRBV4-3 to TRBJ1-4; 10 bases are shared with TRBD1. The V and J ends lost 0 bases and 0 bases, in that order; junction bases with no gene match: 7. The germline V gene encodes CDR1 LGHNA and CDR2 YSLEER. The CDR3 spans 19 residues. In DNA form, the CDR3 reads TGCGCCAGCAGCCAAGATAGGGCCGGGACAGGGGCAACTAATGAAAAACTGTTTTTT. This gives the protein CASSQDRAGTGATNEKLFF.

The CDR3 region is CASSLRTGGPFSPLHF. CDR3 coding DNA: TGTGCCAGCAGCCTACGGACAGGGGGCCCCTTTTCACCCCTCCACTTT. The chain is built from TRBV7-9 and TRBJ1-6, with 11 bases fitting TRBD1. This CDR3 is built from 16 residues. V lost 5 bases and J lost 9; bases outside the gene matches: 9. Germline CDR1 SEHNR, CDR2 FQNEAQ (reference sequence).

This chain links TRBV7-2 with TRBJ2-7; 11 bases match TRBD2. In germline, CDR1 is SGHTA, CDR2 FQGNSA. The CDR3 length is 14 residues. The J segment lost 4 bases and the V segment lost 7 bases, leaving 6 bases of the junction unmatched. In DNA, the CDR3 is TGTGCCAGCAAGGGTAGCGGGAGGGCTTACGAGCAGTACTTC. This encodes CASKGSGRAYEQYF. Filled out from reference TRBV7-2 and TRBJ2-7, the complete variable domain reads GAGVSQSPSNKVTEKGKDVELRCDPISGHTALYWYRQSLGQGLEFLIYFQGNSAPDKSGLPSDRFSAERTGGSVSTLTIQRTQQEDSAVYLCASKGSGRAYEQYFGPGTRLTVT.

This clone was counted between two and nine times. This sequence joins TRBV27 and TRBJ2-7; TRBD2 agrees at 7 bases. The CDR3 totals 14 residues. Per germline, CDR1 MNHEY and CDR2 SMNVEV (reference sequence). V was clipped by 2 bases and J by 3 bases; unmatched bases: 4. The CDR3 loop reads CASSLKASGYEQYF. As DNA, the CDR3 is TGTGCCAGCAGTTTAAAGGCTAGCGGCTACGAGCAGTACTTC.

This clone showed up just a few times. The J gene is TRBJ2-3, the V gene TRBV5-1; D unclear. This CDR3 is built from 15 residues. CDR1 and CDR2 from the germline V gene are SGHRS and YFSETQ. Trimming left V 4 bases short and J 1 base short, with 13 bases between. CDR3 amino acids: CASSELESGTDTQYF. The CDR3, as DNA: TGCGCCAGCAGCGAGCTAGAGTCGGGCACAGATACGCAGTATTTT. Complete variable domain (other parts from reference TRBV5-1 and TRBJ2-3): KAGVTQTPRYLIKTRGQQVTLSCSPISGHRSVSWYQQTPGQGLQFLFEYFSETQRNKGNFPGRFSGRQFSNSRSEMNVSTLELGDSALYLCASSELESGTDTQYFGPGTRLTVL.

This chain connects TRBV11-2 to TRBJ1-3; tentative D call: TRBD1 (6 bases). V lost 3 bases and J lost 4, with 16 bases in between. The CDR3 contains 16 residues. CDR1 and CDR2 from the germline V gene are SGHAT and FQNNGV. CDR3 in DNA: TGTGCCAGCAGCTTTGGTTCCACAGGGATCGGAAACACCATATATTTT. The encoded protein is CASSFGSTGIGNTIYF.

This clone was counted between two and nine times. The chain couples TRBV18 to TRBJ1-1, with a tentative D call TRBD1 (6 bases). CDR1 is KGHSH and CDR2 is LQKENI in the germline V gene. This CDR3 has 15 residues. The V gene lost 3 bases and the J gene lost 3 bases, with 14 bases spanning the gap. For the CDR3, the DNA is TGTGCCAGCTCACCTCCGGACAGAAGGGACACTGAAGCTTTCTTT. As protein: CASSPPDRRDTEAFF.

V and J are TRBV9 and TRBJ2-7, with 11 bases fitting TRBD2. Germline-derived CDR1 and CDR2 are SGDLS and YYNGEE. The CDR3 is made up of 14 amino acids. Unmatched junction bases numbered 3, after V lost 4 bases and J lost 3 bases. The CDR3 DNA reads TGTGCCAGCAGCCCTGGGACTAGCGGCTACGAGCAGTACTTC. It translates to CASSPGTSGYEQYF.

The chain recombines TRBV4-2 with TRBJ2-1; D ambiguous. V was shortened by 0 bases and J by 9 bases, with 9 bases between the two germline ends. Germline CDR1 and CDR2: LGHNA and YNFKEQ. The CDR3 is 13 residues long. DNA of the CDR3: TGTGCCAGCAGCCAAGATACGCTCACTGAGCAGTTCTTC. Translating gives CASSQDTLTEQFF.

The chain is built from TRBV5-1 and TRBJ2-2; TRBD1 matches at 8 bases. Germline loops: CDR1 SGHRS, CDR2 YFSETQ. The V and J ends lost 0 bases and 7 bases, in that order; junction bases with no gene match: 5. The length of the CDR3 is 15 residues. The DNA for the CDR3 is TGCGCCAGCAGCTTGGGACAGGGGCCATTCGGGGAGCTGTTTTTT. Translated, it gives CASSLGQGPFGELFF.

The V gene is TRBV9, the J gene TRBJ1-5; unclear D gene. The CDR3 is 14 residues long. Germline values: CDR1 SGDLS, CDR2 YYNGEE. Trimming pared 0 bases from V and 3 bases from J, leaving 7 bases between. CDR3 loop: CASSVEGDNQPQHF. The CDR3 nucleotides read TGTGCCAGCAGCGTAGAGGGCGACAATCAGCCCCAGCATTTT.

This sequence joins TRBV5-6 and TRBJ1-5, with D perhaps matching TRBD1 (6 bases). Deletions cut 0 bases from V and 0 bases from J, with 16 bases between. The CDR3 length is 18 residues. Germline V CDR1 and CDR2: SGHDT, YYEEEE. CDR3 sequence reads: CASSLAGTLLNSNQPQHF. The CDR3 DNA reads as TGTGCCAGCAGCTTGGCTGGGACACTCTTGAATAGCAATCAGCCCCAGCATTTT.

The chain couples TRBV6-5 to TRBJ2-3; D gene unclear. V was cut by 7 bases and J by 1 base, with 12 bases left in between. CDR1 is MNHEY and CDR2 is SVGAGI in the germline V gene. The CDR3 totals 14 residues. CDR3: CASKMDLGTDTQYF. DNA of the CDR3: TGTGCCAGCAAAATGGACCTCGGCACAGATACGCAGTATTTT.

On this clone itself: A read error may account for a junction end that differs from germline. The chain uses TRBV29-1 and TRBJ1-1, with D possibly matching TRBD1 (5 bases). This CDR3 spans 16 amino acids. The germline V gene has CDR1 SQVTM and CDR2 ANQGSEA. The CDR3 DNA reads as TGCAGCGTTGTCAAGCCGAAAAGGGGCACGAACTCTGAAGCTTTCTTT. Amino acids: CSVVKPKRGTNSEAFF.

This clone was detected only once. CDR3 nucleotides: TGTGCCAGCAGGGGTGCAGGGTGGGGTGAGCAGTTCTTC. This translates into CASRGAGWGEQFF. The V gene is TRBV12-3 or TRBV12-4, the J gene TRBJ2-1; D may be TRBD1 (5 bases). CDR3 length equals 13 residues. The V end lost 6 bases, the J end lost 9 bases, and 15 bases lay between the germline ends.

V is TRBV3-1 (or the pseudogene TRBV3-2) and J is TRBJ2-6; D is unclear. The germline CDR1 and CDR2 sequences are LGHDT and YNNKEL (reference sequence). V lost 0 bases and J lost 0, with 6 bases in between. The CDR3 spans 16 residues. The CDR3 reads CASSQDLVSGANVLTF. The CDR3 nucleotides read TGTGCCAGCAGCCAAGATTTGGTCTCTGGGGCCAACGTCCTGACTTTC.

CDR3 DNA: TGTGCCAGCAGTTTTGGGGAGGGGAGTTTGGAGCCCCAGCATTTT. It specifies CASSFGEGSLEPQHF. The rearrangement links TRBV6-5 to TRBJ1-5; weak D call: TRBD1 (5 bases). CDR1 and CDR2 from the germline V gene are MNHEY and SVGAGI. The CDR3 totals 15 residues. V gave up 4 bases and J gave up 8 bases, with 18 bases separating them.

The gene calls are TRBV7-9 and TRBJ1-1, with D perhaps matching TRBD1 (6 bases). Looked up from germline, CDR1 is SEHNR and CDR2 is FQNEAQ (reference sequence). The CDR3 loop spans 14 amino acids. V was pared by 5 bases and J by 8 bases, with 18 bases between. The CDR3 DNA reads TGTGCCAGCAGCCTTTGGCGGGGGGCCCAAGAAGCTTTCTTT. Translation: CASSLWRGAQEAFF. Complete variable domain (other parts from reference TRBV7-9 and TRBJ1-1): DTGVSQNPRHKITKRGQNVTFRCDPISEHNRLYWYRQTLGQGPEFLTYFQNEAQLEKSRLLSDRFSAERPKGSFSTLEIQRTEQGDSAMYLCASSLWRGAQEAFFGQGTRLTVV.

The rearrangement uses TRBV5-4 and TRBJ1-5; unclear D gene. From germline, CDR1 is SGHNT and CDR2 YYREEE (reference sequence). The CDR3 length is 13 residues. Trimming shortened V by 0 bases and J by 3 bases, and 4 bases separated the two germline ends. DNA of the CDR3: TGTGCCAGCAGCTTGGAAGTCAATCAGCCCCAGCATTTT. Translating it yields CASSLEVNQPQHF.

The chain links TRBV29-1 to TRBJ1-5, with a weak D call TRBD1 (6 bases). CDR3 size: 13 residues. V shed 5 bases and J shed 3 bases, with 11 bases lying between them. Germline V gene data show CDR1 as SQVTM and CDR2 as ANQGSEA. CDR3 sequence reads: CSVQQGINQPQHF. In DNA, the CDR3 is TGCAGCGTTCAACAGGGAATCAATCAGCCCCAGCATTTT.

The chain combines TRBV14 with TRBJ2-3; 12 nucleotides agree with TRBD2. The CDR3 spans 17 residues. Germline V lookup: CDR1 SGHDN, CDR2 FVKESK. Trimming cost V 4 bases and J 4 bases; bases outside gene matches: 9. The CDR3 protein is CASSPYMTSGGPDTQYF. CDR3 in DNA: TGTGCCAGCAGCCCCTACATGACTAGCGGGGGTCCAGATACGCAGTATTTT.

The chain links TRBV5-1 to TRBJ1-2; the D is unclear. This CDR3 spans 15 amino acids. V was cut by 4 bases and J by 8 bases, with 21 bases left in between. Germline CDR1 is SGHRS and CDR2 is YFSETQ. CDR3 sequence (DNA): TGCGCCAGCAGCCCGGACGGTTTGGGAGGATCGGGCTACACCTTC. This codes for CASSPDGLGGSGYTF.

The gene calls are TRBV9 and TRBJ2-2; 8 bases agree with TRBD1. CDR3 length: 16 residues. Trimming cost V 4 bases and J 3 bases; bases outside gene matches: 8. Germline V gives CDR1 SGDLS, CDR2 YYNGEE. CDR3 region: CASSPRTGKDTGELFF. For the CDR3, the DNA is TGTGCCAGCAGCCCCCGGACAGGGAAGGACACCGGGGAGCTGTTTTTT.

The V call is TRBV18, the J call TRBJ1-1; D ambiguous. Germline loops: CDR1 KGHSH, CDR2 LQKENI. The CDR3 is 15 amino acids. The germline V and J ends were trimmed by 6 bases and 1 base, with 15 bases remaining between them. The CDR3 bases are TGTGCCAGCTCGCTCAGTAAGGGCCCGAACACTGAAGCTTTCTTT. Amino acid sequence: CASSLSKGPNTEAFF.

The table lists this clone with a few counts. The rearrangement uses TRBV6-6 and TRBJ1-5, with D perhaps TRBD1 (5 bases). The CDR3 is made up of 16 amino acids. V was trimmed by 6 bases and J by 2 bases, leaving 17 bases between them. CDR1 is MNHNY, CDR2 SVGAGI, per germline (reference sequence). CDR3 sequence reads: CASSGRGGSGNQPQHF. The DNA of the CDR3 is TGTGCCAGCAGCGGCCGTGGGGGGTCGGGCAATCAGCCCCAGCATTTT.